This paragraph covers one T cell receptor (beta chain) sequence. Germline loops: CDR1 SGHRS, CDR2 YFSETQ. The CDR3 is 14 amino acids. V lost 5 bases to trimming and J lost 1 base; unmatched junction nucleotides: 4. Libraries were prepared by immunoSEQ multiplex PCR; TCRdb keeps only in-frame clonotypes and omits some of them. Of around 270,000 clones in the sample, around 84% were seen once. This entry comes from a study of blood T cell repertoires in COVID-19. Sequencing used peripheral blood. This sequence joins TRBV5-1 and TRBJ1-1; 8 bases line up with TRBD1. This clonotype was sampled from a man aged 55 to 70 with acute or convalescent COVID-19. For the CDR3, the DNA is TGCGCCAGCAGTCGAGGGACAGGGAACACTGAAGCTTTCTTT. Residues: CASSRGTGNTEAFF.